This T cell receptor beta chain was sequenced for a study of blood T cell repertoires in COVID-19. Overall study context: Acute and convalescent COVID-19 samples came from the United States, Italy and Spain. From T cells, B-cell-depleted T cells, or PBMCs came the material, which was cDNA or gDNA.

Authors' analysis steps: Counts of nucleated cells, estimated from reference gene primer amplification, were obtained. Generated by immunoSEQ multiplex PCR, the TCRdb table keeps only in-frame clones and is missing some. The DNA was the basis for D and trimming; V, J and clone size are from that table. The data contain about 33,000 clones, 88% of them singletons. The CDR3 has 14 residues. V lost 6 bases, J lost 2 bases, and 14 bases lay in between. Germline CDR1 reads SGHVS; CDR2 reads FQNEAQ. Sequences were obtained from peripheral blood. V is TRBV7-8 and J is TRBJ2-7; D is possibly TRBD1 (5 bases). The receptor comes from a human donor in a cohort sampled during active COVID-19. The CDR3 DNA follows: TGTGCCAGCAGTTATAAGGCAGGGACCTACGAGCAGTACTTC. Amino acids: CASSYKAGTYEQYF. The full variable domain, with the rest looked up from reference TRBV7-8 and TRBJ2-7, is GAGVSQSPRYKVAKRGQDVALRCDPISGHVSLFWYQQALGQGPEFLTYFQNEAQLDKSGLPSDRFFAERPEGSVSTLKIQRTQQEDSAVYLCASSYKAGTYEQYFGPGTRLTVT.